One and the same sample provided the 5 T cell receptor beta chains below, sequenced in a study of Ad26.COV2.S vaccination and SARS-CoV-2 variants. Profiling relied on immunoSEQ multiplex PCR, and the TCRdb table lists in-frame clones only, not all of them. The sample has some 640,000 clones, about 90% seen once. The treatment is: over 15 received Ad26.COV2.S at low or high dose, single or two shots; about 5 received placebo; per-sample allocation not given. After the first vaccine or placebo injection, samples were drawn on day 63. This material consisted of peripheral blood, taken in a trial of Ad26.COV2.S vaccine versus placebo. The origin of the receptors is a person aged 18-65 years who received the Ad26.COV2.S COVID-19 vaccine or a placebo.

About this clone: This sample includes further DNA sequences coding for the same CDR3. CDR3 in DNA: TGTGCCAGTAGTACCGCGAACACCGGGGAGCTGTTTTTT. Encoded protein: CASSTANTGELFF. The chain links TRBV19 to TRBJ2-2; D is uncertain. Germline-derived CDR1 and CDR2 are LNHDA and SQIVND (reference sequence). This CDR3 has 13 amino acids. Trimming left V 4 bases short and J 0 bases short, with 3 bases between.

This clone was detected once. This chain links TRBV7-9 with TRBJ1-5; D possibly corresponds to TRBD1 (6 bases). This CDR3 has 15 residues. In germline, CDR1 is SEHNR, CDR2 FQNEAQ (reference sequence). The ends were cut back, 3 bases at V and 6 bases at J, with 15 bases in the middle. CDR3 sequence reads: CASSFTGGRGQPQHF. In nucleotides, the CDR3 is TGTGCCAGCAGCTTTACCGGGGGCCGGGGTCAGCCCCAGCATTTT.

This rearrangement joins TRBV6-1 to TRBJ2-7; D perhaps matches TRBD1 (5 bases). This CDR3 has 14 residues. V lost 0 bases and J 0 bases, leaving 6 bases between the germline ends. Per germline, CDR1 MNHNS and CDR2 SASEGT. The CDR3 DNA sequence: TGTGCCAGCAGTGAAGCAGGGGACTCCTACGAGCAGTACTTC. Protein: CASSEAGDSYEQYF.

The chain recombines TRBV5-4 with TRBJ1-1; D uncertain. Germline lookup yields CDR1 SGHNT and CDR2 YYREEE (reference sequence). V shed 0 bases and J shed 0 bases, with 6 bases lying between them. The CDR3 has 14 amino acids. Here the CDR3 reads CASSLAAVNTEAFF. The CDR3 nucleotides read TGTGCCAGCAGCTTGGCAGCAGTGAACACTGAAGCTTTCTTT.

This clone was counted once. The rearrangement joins TRBV20-1 to TRBJ1-1, with D perhaps matching TRBD1 (6 bases). This CDR3 spans 11 amino acids. Germline CDR1 and CDR2: DFQATT and SNEGSKA (reference sequence). V lost 6 bases, J lost 11 bases, and 16 bases lay in between. The CDR3 DNA sequence: TGCAGTGCAACCCGGACAGTTGGGGCTTTCTTT. Residues: CSATRTVGAFF.